The clone carrying this T cell receptor (beta chain) was seen a few times. Its specificity is not known. Primers for the PCR totalled 60 Vbeta and 13 Jbeta. Some clones are missing from TCRdb's copy, which holds only in-frame ones; the method was immunoSEQ multiplex PCR. The table records about 190,000 clones, more than 60% of them present only once. This record comes from a study of cytomegalovirus exposure and HLA in healthy donors. At the level of the study: Roughly 179 million T cells yielded 120 million or so unique TCR beta sequences, as an earlier analysis found.

Study results and limitations: In a later analysis, several top co-occurrence clusters appeared linked to parvovirus B19, influenza, CMV and Epstein-Barr virus. A later analysis showed TCR association rates differing by HLA locus, peaking at DRB1 and lowest at HLA-C.

The TCR was taken from a woman under 40 in good health and CMV-seropositive. The sample was PBMCs.

CDR3 nucleotide sequence: TGCAGCGCCGGACATGTGGCGGGGGGGTCCCCCCAGTACTTC. Translated: CSAGHVAGGSPQYF. This sequence joins TRBV29-1 and TRBJ2-5, with 9 nucleotides matching TRBD2. Losses at the gene ends were 7 bases for V and 9 bases for J; bases not matched to a gene: 15. The CDR3 loop spans 14 amino acids. Germline lookup yields CDR1 SQVTM and CDR2 ANQGSEA.